This entry is about one T cell receptor beta chain. Its antigen is unknown. The data originate from a study of long-term antiretroviral therapy in people with HIV. General study findings and limits: At every time point, clones expanded before ART dominated the repertoire.

Sequencing relied on immunoSEQ assay v3.0, run at survey level. Repertoires were generated with immunoSEQ multiplex PCR, while TCRdb's copy carries only in-frame clones and drops some. The sample comprises 21,000 or so clones, about four fifths of which are singletons, and 4% to 6% rests with the top ten. Trimming stripped 0 bases from V and 4 bases from J, with 7 bases between. This CDR3 is 14 amino acids long. CDR1 and CDR2 from the germline V gene are MGHRA and YSYEKL. The specimen comprised unsorted PBMCs, sampled 0.3 years after starting antiretroviral therapy. The chain is built from TRBV4-1 and TRBJ1-5, with D uncertain. This TCR was sampled from a man aged 45-60 years with HIV. The CDR3 DNA reads as TGCGCCAGCAGCCAAGATTCGGGAAATCAGCCCCAGCATTTT. Translation gives CASSQDSGNQPQHF.